Listed below are T cell receptor beta chains from one sample, sequenced in a study of blood T cells in healthy people across ages. TCRdb recomputed calls from the 5' RACE reads with MiXCR, one row per CDR3 protein. The sample lists 1.5 million or so distinct CDR3 sequences, approximately 42% seen once, with under 8% in the top ten. Sequences were obtained from blood. All receptors derive from a woman under 30 in good health. CDR3s include the opening cysteine and the closing phenylalanine or tryptophan. D genes are given only for firm matches. Some rows mark clone size as missing; the rest say once, few, many or name a class of expanded clone.

j_gene	v_gene	len	d_gene	abundance	CDR3aa	CDR3nt
TRBJ2-1	TRBV24-1	12	NA	few	CATSAGYNEQFF	TGTGCCACCAGTGCAGGGTACAATGAGCAGTTCTTC
TRBJ2-7	TRBV4-2	14	TRBD2	few	CASSQSGTSVSQYF	TGTGCCAGCAGCCAGTCCGGGACTAGTGTGTCGCAGTACTTC
TRBJ2-1	TRBV24-1	13	NA	once	CATSDGSHNEQFF	TGTGCCACCAGTGACGGCAGCCACAATGAGCAGTTCTTC
TRBJ1-2	TRBV20-1	15	TRBD1	NA	CSATGQLTFNYGYTF	TGCAGTGCCACGGGACAGCTGACTTTTAACTATGGCTACACCTTC
TRBJ1-6	TRBV20-1	16	NA	NA	CSARDRSSSYNSPLHF	TGCAGTGCTAGAGATCGATCCAGCTCCTATAATTCACCCCTCCACTTT
TRBJ2-7	TRBV18	14	TRBD1	NA	CASHTGGKSYEQYF	TGTGCCAGCCACACAGGGGGCAAGTCCTACGAGCAGTACTTC
TRBJ1-2	TRBV3-1	13	NA	once	CASRGGINYGYTF	TGTGCCAGCCGGGGGGGAATAAACTATGGCTACACCTTC
TRBJ1-1	TRBV29-1	12	NA	few	CSVDRGDTEAFF	TGCAGCGTTGACAGGGGAGACACTGAAGCTTTCTTT
TRBJ2-1	TRBV5-1	14	NA	NA	CASSGGTVYNEQFF	TGCGCCAGCAGCGGAGGGACCGTTTACAATGAGCAGTTCTTC
TRBJ2-7	TRBV6-2/TRBV6-3	16	NA	NA	CAADFSIQRADHGQYF	TGTGCCGCAGACTTCTCGATCCAGCGGGCCGACCACGGGCAGTACTTC
TRBJ1-6	TRBV3-1	16	TRBD1	NA	CASNTRDRGDNSPLHF	TGTGCCAGCAACACCCGGGACAGGGGGGATAATTCACCCCTCCACTTT
TRBJ2-2	TRBV29-1	13	NA	NA	CSVLRGDTGELFF	TGCAGCGTTCTTCGAGGGGACACCGGGGAGCTGTTTTTT
TRBJ2-7	TRBV27	14	TRBD2	once	CASRSERLAGEQYF	TGTGCCAGTCGTTCTGAACGACTAGCGGGGGAGCAGTACTTC
TRBJ2-3	TRBV20-1	14	NA	few	CSARFYGSTDTQYF	TGCAGTGCTAGATTTTATGGGAGCACAGATACGCAGTATTTT
TRBJ2-7	TRBV20-1	14	NA	NA	CSALRQTDPYEQYF	TGCAGTGCCCTGAGACAGACGGACCCCTACGAGCAGTACTTC
TRBJ2-7	TRBV12-3/TRBV12-4	12	NA	NA	CASSLTPSEQYF	TGTGCCAGCAGTTTAACCCCTAGCGAGCAGTACTTC
TRBJ2-5	TRBV5-1	14	NA	NA	CASSLGWIEETQYF	TGCGCCAGCAGCTTGGGCTGGATTGAAGAGACCCAGTACTTC
TRBJ2-5	TRBV12-3/TRBV12-4	15	TRBD2	once	CASSQQRGGRETQYF	TGTGCCAGCAGCCAGCAGCGGGGGGGCCGGGAGACCCAGTACTTC
TRBJ2-4	TRBV13	14	TRBD2	NA	CTSSPQGGVREQYF	TGTACCAGCAGCCCTCAGGGAGGGGTGAGGGAGCAGTACTTC
TRBJ1-2	TRBV4-1	16	TRBD1	NA	CASSSRQGGGLYGYTF	TGCGCCAGCAGCTCTCGACAGGGAGGGGGGCTATACGGCTACACCTTC
TRBJ2-7	TRBV5-1	14	NA	NA	CASTPGVGEREQYF	TGCGCCAGCACCCCGGGCGTAGGAGAGCGCGAGCAGTACTTC
TRBJ2-1	TRBV18	16	NA	NA	CASSPPTGVAYNEQFF	TGTGCCAGCTCACCACCGACGGGAGTGGCGTACAATGAGCAGTTCTTC
TRBJ2-7	TRBV2	15	NA	NA	CASSDGDGNSYEQYF	TGTGCCAGCAGTGATGGGGACGGAAACTCCTACGAGCAGTACTTC
TRBJ1-2	TRBV6-1	16	NA	few	CASTHGATPAGYGYTF	TGTGCCAGCACTCACGGGGCGACCCCGGCGGGCTATGGCTACACCTTC
TRBJ2-5	TRBV7-9	16	TRBD2	NA	CASSLAIGGGQETQYF	TGTGCCAGCAGCTTAGCAATCGGCGGGGGACAAGAGACCCAGTACTTC
TRBJ2-1	TRBV4-1	16	NA	NA	CASSQDDILGANEQFF	TGCGCCAGCAGCCAAGATGACATCCTGGGTGCAAATGAGCAGTTCTTC
TRBJ2-7	TRBV20-1	15	TRBD2	few	CRVAGLGYPYNEQYF	TGCAGAGTCGCGGGACTAGGGTATCCCTACAATGAGCAGTACTTC
TRBJ2-7	TRBV28	13	NA	NA	CAGRGRYSYEQYF	TGTGCCGGCAGAGGGAGGTACAGCTACGAGCAGTACTTC
TRBJ1-5	TRBV20-1	11	NA	NA	CSAGINQPQHF	TGCAGTGCTGGAATCAATCAGCCCCAGCATTTT
TRBJ2-1	TRBV5-1	18	TRBD2	few	CASSLEGPGLAGYNEQFF	TGCGCCAGCAGCCTAGAAGGACCGGGACTAGCGGGCTACAATGAGCAGTTCTTC
TRBJ2-1	TRBV20-1	11	NA	few	CSAPFWNEQFF	TGCAGTGCGCCCTTTTGGAATGAGCAGTTCTTC
TRBJ2-3	TRBV24-1	16	TRBD1	NA	CATSDSSDRPRGTQYF	TGTGCCACCAGTGATTCGTCGGACAGGCCCCGGGGTACGCAGTATTTT